This passage covers 19 T cell receptor beta chains from one sample sequenced in a study of shared clonotypes between healthy human individuals (dated by TCRdb to 2018 to 2020). Library construction relied on the immunoSEQ multiplex PCR assay. TCRdb's version of the immuneACCESS table is confined to in-frame rearrangements and falls short of the full clone set. An unresolved V gene accounts for under half of the shortfall where checked; the remainder is of unknown origin. The sample data list approximately 700,000 clones, and roughly 72% of these were observed just once. Of the sample, about 1.8% falls within the top ten clones. Sample: memory CD4+ T cells sorted from blood. According to the study, the label for this sample's cell subset or site signals: CD45RA-negative fraction. These TCRs come from a woman in her twenties or thirties in good health.

The chain joins TRBV27 to TRBJ2-3; D is possibly TRBD1 (6 bases). Germline V gene lookup returns CDR1 MNHEY and CDR2 SMNVEV (reference sequence). CDR3 length: 16 amino acids. Trimming took off 6 bases at V and 3 bases at J, with 19 bases between the two ends. The CDR3 sequence is CASSRLLQGATDTQYF. CDR3 in DNA: TGTGCCAGCAGCCGGCTCCTACAGGGTGCGACAGATACGCAGTATTTT.

As regards this clone: Possible read error: a much larger clone is one base away. V is TRBV7-9 and J is TRBJ2-3; 13 bases agree with TRBD2. The trim removed 4 bases at V and 0 bases at J, leaving 1 base unmatched. The CDR3 spans 16 residues. CDR1 and CDR2 (germline): SEHNR, FQNEAQ (reference sequence). The chain's CDR3 is CASSSGLAGSTDTQYF. DNA for the CDR3: TGTGCCAGCAGCTCGGGACTAGCGGGAAGCACAGATACGCAGTATTTT. Full variable domain (outside the CDR3, taken from reference TRBV7-9 and TRBJ2-3): DTGVSQNPRHKITKRGQNVTFRCDPISEHNRLYWYRQTLGQGPEFLTYFQNEAQLEKSRLLSDRFSAERPKGSFSTLEIQRTEQGDSAMYLCASSSGLAGSTDTQYFGPGTRLTVL.

This clone was seen a handful of times. This chain links TRBV7-2 with TRBJ2-2, with 14 bases aligning to TRBD2. V was clipped by 5 bases and J by 4 bases; unmatched bases: 6. Germline V gene sequence: CDR1 SGHTA, CDR2 FQGNSA. CDR3 length: 17 amino acids. DNA for the CDR3: TGTGCCAGCAGCCGGGGACTAGCGGGGGAAGGCACCGGGGAGCTGTTTTTT. Translated, it gives CASSRGLAGEGTGELFF. Full variable domain (missing parts from reference TRBV7-2 and TRBJ2-2): GAGVSQSPSNKVTEKGKDVELRCDPISGHTALYWYRQSLGQGLEFLIYFQGNSAPDKSGLPSDRFSAERTGGSVSTLTIQRTQQEDSAVYLCASSRGLAGEGTGELFFGEGSRLTVL.

The chain recombines TRBV28 with TRBJ1-2, with no clear D. This CDR3 has 13 amino acids. The V gene's germline CDR1 is MDHEN and CDR2 SYDVKM. V was shortened by 5 bases and J by 2 bases, with 9 bases between the two germline ends. CDR3 bases: TGTGCCAGCAGTCGTAACCAGAACTATGGCTACACCTTC. Its protein product is CASSRNQNYGYTF.

V gene TRBV18 combines with J gene TRBJ1-3; no clear D gene. Germline-derived CDR1 and CDR2 are KGHSH and LQKENI. This CDR3 is built from 15 residues. V lost 2 bases and J lost 0, with 8 bases in between. CDR3 nucleotide sequence: TGTGCCAGCTCACCAGCCCAGAACTCTGGAAACACCATATATTTT. Translated, it gives CASSPAQNSGNTIYF.

The rearrangement links TRBV7-9 to TRBJ2-7; D not resolved. V was cut by 3 bases and J by 0 bases, with 9 bases left in between. Germline CDR1 SEHNR, CDR2 FQNEAQ (reference sequence). This CDR3 has 14 amino acids. DNA for the CDR3: TGTGCCAGCAGCTTGCTCAGAAACTCCTACGAGCAGTACTTC. Translation: CASSLLRNSYEQYF. The full variable domain, in which reference TRBV7-9 and TRBJ2-7 provide the parts outside the CDR3, is DTGVSQNPRHKITKRGQNVTFRCDPISEHNRLYWYRQTLGQGPEFLTYFQNEAQLEKSRLLSDRFSAERPKGSFSTLEIQRTEQGDSAMYLCASSLLRNSYEQYFGPGTRLTVT.

V and J are TRBV6-5 and TRBJ1-4; TRBD1 is a possible D gene (6 bases). Deletions cut 6 bases from V and 3 bases from J, with 14 bases between. Germline V gives CDR1 MNHEY, CDR2 SVGAGI. There are 15 residues in the CDR3. As DNA, the CDR3 is TGTGCCAGCAGCAACGCAGGGGCATCTAATGAAAAACTGTTTTTT. Translated, it gives CASSNAGASNEKLFF.

The chain is built from TRBV19 and TRBJ1-3, with TRBD1 matching 9 bases. The V gene end was trimmed by 6 bases and the J gene end by 0 bases; junction bases not matched to a gene: 6. The CDR3 runs to 16 residues. Germline values: CDR1 LNHDA, CDR2 SQIVND (reference sequence). The CDR3 DNA reads TGTGCCAGTAGGACCTCGGGACAGGGCTCTGGAAACACCATATATTTT. This codes for CASRTSGQGSGNTIYF.

J is TRBJ2-1 and V is TRBV4-2, with TRBD2 matching 11 bases. V gave up 0 bases and J gave up 4 bases; unmatched junction bases: 5. This CDR3 contains 17 residues. CDR1 and CDR2 from the germline V gene are LGHNA and YNFKEQ. CDR3 nucleotides: TGTGCCAGCAGCCAAGATTGGTCTAGCGGGAGGTACAATGAGCAGTTCTTC. Its protein product is CASSQDWSSGRYNEQFF.

About this clone: Other DNA sequences in this sample translate to the same CDR3. The rearrangement joins TRBV9 to TRBJ2-1, with D perhaps TRBD1 (5 bases). Germline assignment: CDR1 SGDLS and CDR2 YYNGEE. V was trimmed by 2 bases and J by 2 bases, leaving 11 bases between them. This CDR3 has 15 amino acids. CDR3 region: CASSVGQGTYNEQFF. Here the CDR3 DNA reads TGTGCCAGCAGCGTCGGGCAGGGTACCTACAATGAGCAGTTCTTC.

In its sample, this clone was seen once. This rearrangement joins TRBV19 to TRBJ1-1; D unclear. Germline CDR1 and CDR2: LNHDA and SQIVND (reference sequence). Trimming left V 3 bases short and J 0 bases short, with 8 bases between. This CDR3 has 14 amino acids. The DNA for the CDR3 is TGTGCCAGTAGTATTACATATATGAACACTGAAGCTTTCTTT. Its translation is CASSITYMNTEAFF.

This chain links TRBV23-1 with TRBJ2-3; 11 bases are a match to TRBD2. TRBV23-1 counts as an open reading frame of uncertain function. CDR3 length: 15 residues. The V and J ends lost 5 bases and 4 bases, in that order; junction bases with no gene match: 5. The CDR3 loop reads CASSLAGGLSDTQYF. In DNA, the CDR3 is TGCGCCAGCAGTTTAGCGGGAGGGTTATCAGATACGCAGTATTTT.

The chain links TRBV5-4 to TRBJ2-5; 9 bases are shared with TRBD1. After removal of 0 bases from V and 4 bases from J, the junction contained 4 bases not matched to a gene. Looked up from germline, CDR1 is SGHNT and CDR2 is YYREEE (reference sequence). The CDR3 spans 15 residues. Here the CDR3 DNA reads TGTGCCAGCAGCTTGGGGACAGGGGCAGGAGAGACCCAGTACTTC. It codes for CASSLGTGAGETQYF. The full variable domain, in which reference TRBV5-4 and TRBJ2-5 provide the parts outside the CDR3, is ETGVTQSPTHLIKTRGQQVTLRCSSQSGHNTVSWYQQALGQGPQFIFQYYREEENGRGNFPPRFSGLQFPNYSSELNVNALELDDSALYLCASSLGTGAGETQYFGPGTRLLVL.

In the case of this clone: The same CDR3 is also encoded by other DNA sequences in this sample. The rearrangement joins TRBV10-3 to TRBJ1-1, with a tentative D call TRBD1 (6 bases). Germline CDR1 and CDR2: ENHRY and SYGVKD. V gave up 5 bases and J gave up 0 bases, with 10 bases separating them. The CDR3 covers 14 residues. For the CDR3, the DNA is TGTGCCATCAGTCTCGGACAGATGAACACTGAAGCTTTCTTT. Amino acids: CAISLGQMNTEAFF.

In this sample, this clone turned up a few times. This chain links TRBV5-1 with TRBJ1-2; 7 bases agree with TRBD1. J lost 7 bases, V lost 4 bases, and 10 bases had no gene match. The CDR3 has 14 amino acids. CDR1 and CDR2 (germline): SGHRS, YFSETQ. Here the CDR3 reads CASSMDRRKGGYTF. CDR3 in DNA: TGCGCCAGCAGCATGGACAGGAGGAAGGGTGGCTACACCTTC.

This rearrangement joins TRBV28 to TRBJ2-7; no reliable D call. Germline CDR1 reads MDHEN; CDR2 reads SYDVKM. V was trimmed by 5 bases and J by 0 bases, leaving 11 bases between them. The CDR3 is made up of 14 amino acids. The CDR3 DNA reads as TGTGCCAGCAGTATATACGGTAGCTCCTACGAGCAGTACTTC. Residues: CASSIYGSSYEQYF.

This clone was seen only once. The chain combines TRBV29-1 with TRBJ2-7, with a possible D match to TRBD2 (6 bases). The germline gives CDR1 SQVTM, CDR2 ANQGSEA. The CDR3 is 12 amino acids. V lost 4 bases to trimming and J lost 2 bases, with 9 bases between them. CDR3 sequence (DNA): TGCAGCGTTGGTCGGGGGACCTACGAGCAGTACTTC. Translated, it gives CSVGRGTYEQYF.

The gene calls are TRBV4-2 and TRBJ1-2; D gene unclear. The CDR3 is 14 residues long. CDR1 is LGHNA and CDR2 is YNFKEQ in the germline V gene. Trimming stripped 0 bases from V and 5 bases from J, with 10 bases between. The DNA of the CDR3 is TGTGCCAGCAGCCAAGATCGTGTAGGTTATGGCTACACCTTC. Amino acid sequence: CASSQDRVGYGYTF.

This clone was detected many times. The rearrangement links TRBV5-1 to TRBJ1-2, with 7 bases fitting TRBD1. CDR3 length equals 17 residues. The V and J ends lost 4 bases and 0 bases, in that order; junction bases with no gene match: 12. Per germline, CDR1 SGHRS and CDR2 YFSETQ. This CDR3 reads CASSLIPRDRANYGYTF. CDR3 DNA: TGCGCCAGCAGCCTGATTCCAAGAGACAGGGCTAACTATGGCTACACCTTC.